This passage covers 25 T cell receptor beta chains from one sample sequenced in a study of blood T cell repertoires in COVID-19. Assay: immunoSEQ multiplex PCR; the TCRdb copy retains only in-frame clones and omits some. The sample yields 300,000 to 400,000 clones, around four fifths seen once. The sample was peripheral blood. Receptor source: a man under 40 with active or convalescent COVID-19.

This clone was observed a handful of times. The chain has TRBV4-3 and TRBJ2-2; the match to TRBD2 covers 8 bases. In germline, CDR1 is LGHNA, CDR2 YSLEER. There are 16 residues in the CDR3. The trim removed 4 bases at V and 3 bases at J, leaving 7 bases unmatched. The CDR3, as DNA: TGCGCCAGCAGCCCAGCCCTAGCGGGCGACACCGGGGAGCTGTTTTTT. Translated: CASSPALAGDTGELFF.

This chain joins TRBV28 and TRBJ2-7; 7 nucleotides line up with TRBD2. Germline V lookup: CDR1 MDHEN, CDR2 SYDVKM. The CDR3 totals 14 residues. The V and J ends lost 7 bases and 7 bases, in that order; junction bases with no gene match: 13. DNA of the CDR3: TGTGCCAGCACCCAGGGAGGCGGGAGCGTTGAGCAGTACTTC. Residues: CASTQGGGSVEQYF.

This clone showed up just once. The CDR3 DNA is TGCGCCAGCAGCCAGCCTCTAGCGGGGGGCGTGCGAGATACGCAGTATTTT. This gives the protein CASSQPLAGGVRDTQYF. The chain links TRBV4-1 to TRBJ2-3, with 11 bases identical to TRBD2. With 3 bases clipped from V and 5 bases from J, the junction kept 10 bases outside the gene matches. The CDR3 is made up of 17 amino acids. Looked up from germline, CDR1 is MGHRA and CDR2 is YSYEKL.

The chain is built from TRBV6-5 and TRBJ2-7; 8 bases map to TRBD2. CDR1 is MNHEY and CDR2 is SVGAGI in the germline V gene. V gave up 4 bases and J gave up 5 bases; unmatched junction bases: 4. The CDR3 length is 13 residues. CDR3 loop: CASSWSGSNEQYF. CDR3 DNA sequence: TGTGCCAGCAGTTGGAGCGGGAGTAACGAGCAGTACTTC.

The chain recombines TRBV10-3 with TRBJ2-7, with TRBD2 matching 9 bases. Germline V lookup: CDR1 ENHRY, CDR2 SYGVKD. The CDR3 loop spans 15 amino acids. Germline trimming cut 2 bases from V and 6 bases from J; bases unmatched to any gene: 8. In DNA form, the CDR3 reads TGTGCCATCAGTGAGCGGCTAGCGGGAAGTACCGAGCAGTACTTC. Translation gives CAISERLAGSTEQYF.

The chain combines TRBV4-3 with TRBJ2-1; 8 nucleotides align to TRBD2. With 0 bases clipped from V and 5 bases from J, the junction kept 6 bases outside the gene matches. From germline, CDR1 is LGHNA and CDR2 YSLEER. This CDR3 has 16 residues. The CDR3 loop reads CASSQEIGGGNNEQFF. CDR3 bases: TGCGCCAGCAGCCAAGAGATCGGGGGGGGGAACAATGAGCAGTTCTTC.

This clone was seen once. This chain links TRBV11-2 with TRBJ2-7; D remains ambiguous. This CDR3 spans 12 amino acids. In germline, CDR1 is SGHAT, CDR2 FQNNGV. Trimming cost V 1 base and J 7 bases, with 8 bases left between them. The DNA for the CDR3 is TGTGCCAGCAGCTTAGGACACACAGAGCAGTACTTC. This gives the protein CASSLGHTEQYF.

The CDR3 reads CASSPGASPGGNQPQHF. The CDR3 region has the DNA TGTGCCAGCAGCCCCGGAGCGAGCCCCGGAGGGAATCAGCCCCAGCATTTT. The chain carries TRBV7-9 and TRBJ1-5; D uncertain. Germline values: CDR1 SEHNR, CDR2 FQNEAQ (reference sequence). V was cut by 5 bases and J by 4 bases, with 21 bases left in between. CDR3 length equals 17 residues.

The V call is TRBV23-1, the J call TRBJ2-7; 7 bases agree with TRBD1. TRBV23-1 is known as an ORF, though its function is uncertain. J was trimmed by 2 bases and V by 3 bases; bases with no gene match: 10. The CDR3 runs 16 residues. The CDR3 bases are TGCGCCAGCAGTCACATCGATCCGGGACAGCCCTACGAGCAGTACTTC. It specifies CASSHIDPGQPYEQYF.

The CDR3 DNA sequence: TGTGCCAGCAGTGACTCTAGCGCACGGACGCAGTATTTT. It yields the protein CASSDSSARTQYF. V usage is TRBV2 and J usage is TRBJ2-3; D is possibly TRBD2 (6 bases). CDR1 SNHLY and CDR2 FYNNEI come from the germline V gene. The CDR3 contains 13 residues. Trimming stripped 3 bases from V and 9 bases from J, with 13 bases between.

The chain recombines TRBV3-1 (or the pseudogene TRBV3-2) with TRBJ2-7; 10 positions match TRBD1. Germline V gene sequence: CDR1 LGHDT, CDR2 YNNKEL (reference sequence). With 6 bases clipped from V and 6 bases from J, the junction kept 11 bases outside the gene matches. This CDR3 contains 15 residues. The CDR3 sequence: CASRGTGDFLGEQYF. CDR3 DNA sequence: TGTGCCAGCAGGGGGACAGGGGACTTCCTGGGCGAGCAGTACTTC.

V gene TRBV5-4 combines with J gene TRBJ2-7; TRBD2 might be the D (6 bases). Germline CDR1 reads SGHNT; CDR2 reads YYREEE (reference sequence). V was clipped by 4 bases and J by 7 bases, with 15 bases between them. This CDR3 region has 13 residues. CDR3 in DNA: TGTGCCAGCAGCCCTGGAGGGGCGAGGGAGCAGTACTTC. Translated, it gives CASSPGGAREQYF.

This clone was seen just once. CDR3 residues: CASSSDRRFSYEQYF. The CDR3 DNA reads TGTGCCAGCAGCTCTGACAGGAGATTCTCCTACGAGCAGTACTTC. The V call is TRBV7-9, the J call TRBJ2-7; D possibly corresponds to TRBD1 (6 bases). V dropped 4 bases and J dropped 0 bases, with 13 bases sitting between them. CDR3 length: 15 amino acids. Germline V gene sequence: CDR1 SEHNR, CDR2 FQNEAQ (reference sequence).

The genes are TRBV28 and TRBJ2-7; a weak D match, TRBD2 (6 bases). This CDR3 comprises 15 residues. Trimming shortened V by 6 bases and J by 7 bases, and 22 bases separated the two germline ends. CDR1 MDHEN and CDR2 SYDVKM come from the germline V gene. In DNA, the CDR3 is TGTGCCAGCAGCTTCCCTTCGGAGGGCTTGGGGGAGCAGTACTTC. Protein: CASSFPSEGLGEQYF.

This chain links TRBV28 with TRBJ1-2; tentatively, D is TRBD1 (5 bases). Trimming left V 4 bases short and J 3 bases short, with 12 bases between. Germline V lookup: CDR1 MDHEN, CDR2 SYDVKM. The CDR3 loop spans 14 amino acids. The CDR3 DNA sequence: TGTGCCAGCAGTTACGGTGGGGGGGACTATGGCTACACCTTC. The encoded protein is CASSYGGGDYGYTF.

The chain has TRBV24-1 and TRBJ2-7; 7 positions match TRBD1. V was clipped by 5 bases and J by 6 bases; unmatched bases: 12. The CDR3 runs 15 residues. Germline loops: CDR1 KGHDR, CDR2 SFDVKD. The CDR3 DNA is TGTGCCACCAGTGCCACGACAGGGACAATGGGCGAGCAGTACTTC. As protein: CATSATTGTMGEQYF.

The V and J genes are TRBV6-1 and TRBJ2-7; D unclear. Germline assignment: CDR1 MNHNS and CDR2 SASEGT. CDR3 size: 14 residues. Trimming left V 2 bases short and J 7 bases short, with 15 bases between. CDR3 in DNA: TGTGCCAGCAGTGAACTTTCCTGGCTGTATGAGCAGTACTTC. Translation: CASSELSWLYEQYF.

The J gene is TRBJ1-3, the V gene TRBV13; D is unresolved. The CDR3 loop spans 14 amino acids. The V gene's germline CDR1 is PRHDT and CDR2 FYEKMQ (reference sequence). The V end was cut by 0 bases, the J end by 2 bases, with 5 bases between. For the CDR3, the DNA is TGTGCCAGCAGCTTAGGACGAGCTGGAAACACCATATATTTT. Protein: CASSLGRAGNTIYF.

This chain connects TRBV19 to TRBJ1-4, with D possibly matching TRBD1 (5 bases). Germline CDR1 is LNHDA and CDR2 is SQIVND (reference sequence). The CDR3 length is 14 residues. Trimming cost V 9 bases and J 4 bases, with 15 bases left between them. CDR3 amino acids: CASGAGQVNEKLFF. The CDR3 coding sequence is TGTGCCAGCGGAGCAGGACAAGTTAATGAAAAACTGTTTTTT.

The V call is TRBV19, the J call TRBJ1-5, with TRBD1 as a possible D gene (5 bases). The CDR3 consists of 14 residues. From germline, CDR1 is LNHDA and CDR2 SQIVND (reference sequence). V lost 6 bases and J 4 bases, leaving 13 bases between the germline ends. This chain's CDR3 is CASRTGSWNQPQHF. For the CDR3, the DNA is TGTGCCAGTAGAACAGGATCATGGAATCAGCCCCAGCATTTT.

V usage is TRBV6-5 and J usage is TRBJ2-5; TRBD1 agrees at 7 bases. There are 15 residues in the CDR3. The J segment lost 6 bases and the V segment lost 2 bases, leaving 9 bases of the junction unmatched. Germline values: CDR1 MNHEY, CDR2 SVGAGI. The CDR3 sequence: CASSYQQGIGKTQYF. The CDR3 nucleotides read TGTGCCAGCAGTTACCAACAGGGGATCGGAAAGACCCAGTACTTC.

The gene calls are TRBV7-3 and TRBJ2-1; 8 bases line up with TRBD2. V lost 5 bases and J lost 7; bases outside the gene matches: 10. This CDR3 has 15 residues. Germline V gives CDR1 SGHTA, CDR2 FQGTGA. The DNA of the CDR3 is TGTGCCAGCAGCCCGACCCTCGGGGGGGCAAATGAGCAGTTCTTC. Its protein is CASSPTLGGANEQFF.

The CDR3 nucleotides read TGCGCCAACCTCGAAGTGCACTTATATGGCTACACCTTC. This codes for CANLEVHLYGYTF. This rearrangement joins TRBV10-1 to TRBJ1-2; D call uncertain. V lost 10 bases and J lost 5, with 17 bases in between. Germline V gives CDR1 WNHNN, CDR2 SYGVQD (reference sequence). The CDR3 consists of 13 residues.

This chain joins TRBV13 and TRBJ1-4; 11 bases line up with TRBD1. The V segment lost 2 bases and the J segment 10 bases; nucleotides outside the gene matches: 6. This CDR3 comprises 15 residues. CDR1 is PRHDT, CDR2 FYEKMQ, per germline (reference sequence). CDR3 sequence (DNA): TGTGCCAGCAGCTTAATCCGGGACAGGGGGACAAAACTGTTTTTT. It encodes CASSLIRDRGTKLFF.

The chain couples TRBV7-8 to TRBJ2-3, with 9 bases matching TRBD2. Germline V gene lookup returns CDR1 SGHVS and CDR2 FQNEAQ. The length of the CDR3 is 14 residues. The junction had 6 bases not matched to a gene; V was cut back by 5 bases and J by 6 bases. The CDR3, as DNA: TGTGCCAGCAGCCCGAGCGGGGGGCCGGATACGCAGTATTTT. Its translation is CASSPSGGPDTQYF.